The 5 T cell receptor beta chains below all came from one sample that was sequenced in a study of lymphopenia after photon versus proton radiotherapy. Repertoires were generated with immunoSEQ multiplex PCR, while TCRdb's copy carries only in-frame clones and drops some. Here the sample spans 39,000 or so clones, roughly 92% being singletons. The source was peripheral blood, collected from a patient treated with photon-based radiotherapy. These receptors all come from a man aged 55 to 69 with cholangiocarcinoma.

V is TRBV2 and J is TRBJ2-3; 8 bases are a match to TRBD1. V shed 6 bases, J shed 0 bases, and the junction held 8 bases outside the gene matches. Germline-derived CDR1 and CDR2 are SNHLY and FYNNEI. The CDR3 is made up of 16 amino acids. CDR3 in DNA: TGTGCCAGCAGCGCTCAAGGACAGGGCAGCACAGATACGCAGTATTTT. Translating it yields CASSAQGQGSTDTQYF.

The rearrangement uses TRBV14 and TRBJ1-2; D perhaps matches TRBD1 (5 bases). Germline V gene sequence: CDR1 SGHDN, CDR2 FVKESK. V was shortened by 4 bases and J by 4 bases, with 13 bases between the two germline ends. The CDR3 consists of 14 residues. CDR3: CASSLNSDSYGYTF. DNA for the CDR3: TGTGCCAGCAGCCTGAATTCCGACAGCTATGGCTACACCTTC.

The rearrangement joins TRBV10-1 to TRBJ2-3; maybe TRBD1 (5 bases). Germline lookup yields CDR1 WNHNN and CDR2 SYGVQD (reference sequence). This CDR3 contains 16 residues. Trimming pared 0 bases from V and 1 base from J, leaving 11 bases between. The CDR3 DNA reads as TGCGCCAGCAGTGAGTCAAGGGGAACAGGCACAGATACGCAGTATTTT. Its protein product is CASSESRGTGTDTQYF.

The V gene is TRBV27, the J gene TRBJ2-5; D might be TRBD1 or TRBD2, each matching 7 bases. V was shortened by 6 bases and J by 4 bases, with 15 bases between the two germline ends. Per the germline V gene, CDR1 is MNHEY and CDR2 is SMNVEV (reference sequence). The CDR3 is made up of 14 amino acids. This chain's CDR3 is CASRKGASGETQYF. The CDR3 DNA is TGTGCCAGCAGAAAGGGGGCTAGCGGAGAGACCCAGTACTTC.

This sequence joins TRBV19 and TRBJ2-5; 9 bases are shared with TRBD1. There are 13 residues in the CDR3. Per germline, CDR1 LNHDA and CDR2 SQIVND (reference sequence). V shed 5 bases and J 9 bases; nucleotides not matched to a gene: 7. The CDR3 bases are TGTGCCAGTAGTCCTCCGGGACAGGGTCCCCAGTACTTC. It is translated as CASSPPGQGPQYF.